This TCR beta chain was captured by sequencing in a study of patients and donors after allogeneic stem cell transplantation. This clonotype was seen more than once but under ten times. The CDR3 runs to 15 residues. The V gene's germline CDR1 is KGHDR and CDR2 SFDVKD. V trimming: 5 bases; J trimming: 1 base; junction bases outside the gene matches: 1. Each CDR3 protein is one row after TCRdb ran MiXCR on the RT-PCR reads. The sample lists approximately 410,000 distinct CDR3 sequences, approximately 16% occurring once. This sequence joins TRBV24-1 and TRBJ2-1, with TRBD1 identical over 10 bases. The sample comprised blood, either unsorted or a sorted T cell fraction (not recorded which). This receptor was identified in a human donor who was either an allogeneic HSCT recipient or a stem cell or donor lymphocyte infusion donor (not recorded which). It is not recorded whose cells these are; they may come from a transplant donor. The CDR3 nucleotides are TGTGCCACCAGTGGGGGACAGGGGTCCTACAATGAGCAGTTCTTC. It specifies CATSGGQGSYNEQFF.